This TCR beta chain was captured by sequencing in a study of T cell responses to AZD1222 COVID-19 vaccine. V was pared by 3 bases and J by 10 bases, with 12 bases of the junction left unmatched. CDR1 and CDR2 (germline): MNHEY, SVGAGI. CDR3 length equals 15 residues. Clones were read by immunoSEQ multiplex PCR, and TCRdb kept only the in-frame ones, dropping some. The sample includes 90,000 to 150,000 clones, 85% to 90% of them seen just once. The TCR comes from an adult in good health. Specimen: peripheral blood, collected on day 0 of AZD1222 vaccination. The V call is TRBV6-5, the J call TRBJ1-5; 7 nucleotides agree with TRBD1. The CDR3 DNA follows: TGTGCCAGCAGTTATACAGGGGCCTCTAGTGAACCCCAGCATTTT. Protein sequence: CASSYTGASSEPQHF.